A single TCR beta chain is shown here with its context. This entry belongs to a study of blood T cell repertoires in COVID-19. Assay used: immunoSEQ multiplex PCR; TCRdb lists only in-frame clones, some missing. The data contain 110,000 to 150,000 clones, 85% to 90% of them seen just once; the ten biggest clones take up approximately 2.8%. V was shortened by 5 bases and J by 4 bases, with 14 bases between the two germline ends. The germline gives CDR1 SGHTA, CDR2 FQGNSA. The CDR3 has 14 amino acids. The sequencing sample was made of peripheral blood. The gene calls are TRBV7-2 and TRBJ1-2; D ambiguous. The receptor comes from a woman aged 60-75 years with active COVID-19. CDR3 bases: TGTGCCAGCAGCCCCCAATCCTCCGGCTATGGCTACACCTTC. Protein product: CASSPQSSGYGYTF.